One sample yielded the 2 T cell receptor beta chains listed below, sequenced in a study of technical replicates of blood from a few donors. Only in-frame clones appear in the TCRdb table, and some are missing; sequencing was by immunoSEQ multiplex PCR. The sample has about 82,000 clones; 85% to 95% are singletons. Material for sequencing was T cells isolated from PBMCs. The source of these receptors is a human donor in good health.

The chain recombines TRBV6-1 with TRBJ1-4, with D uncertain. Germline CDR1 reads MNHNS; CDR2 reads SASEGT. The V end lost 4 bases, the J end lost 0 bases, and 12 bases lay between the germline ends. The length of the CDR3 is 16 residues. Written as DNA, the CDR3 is TGTGCCAGCAGTGGAGGTTTCGGCGCAACTAATGAAAAACTGTTTTTT. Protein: CASSGGFGATNEKLFF.

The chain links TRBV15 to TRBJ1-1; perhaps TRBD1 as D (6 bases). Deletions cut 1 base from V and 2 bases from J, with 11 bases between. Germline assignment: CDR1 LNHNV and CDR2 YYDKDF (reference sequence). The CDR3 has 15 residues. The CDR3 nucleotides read TGTGCCACCAGCAGAGCGGGACACCCAAACACTGAAGCTTTCTTT. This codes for CATSRAGHPNTEAFF.